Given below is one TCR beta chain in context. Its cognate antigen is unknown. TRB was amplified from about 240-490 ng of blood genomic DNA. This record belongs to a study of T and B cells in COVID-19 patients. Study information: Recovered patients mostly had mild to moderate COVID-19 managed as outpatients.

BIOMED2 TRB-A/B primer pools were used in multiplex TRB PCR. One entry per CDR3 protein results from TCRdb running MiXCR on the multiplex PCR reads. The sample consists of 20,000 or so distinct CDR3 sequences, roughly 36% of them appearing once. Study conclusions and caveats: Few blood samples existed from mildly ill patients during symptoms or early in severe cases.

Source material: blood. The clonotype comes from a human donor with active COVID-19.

The CDR3 sequence: CASSQARTGLGNTIYF. In nucleotides, the CDR3 is TGTGCCAGCAGCCAAGCCCGGACAGGGCTAGGAAACACCATATATTTT. The chain couples TRBV4-2 to TRBJ1-3; 8 bases map to TRBD1. V lost 1 base, J lost 4 bases, and 6 bases stayed unmatched. The CDR3 totals 16 residues. Germline lookup yields CDR1 LGHNA and CDR2 YNFKEQ.